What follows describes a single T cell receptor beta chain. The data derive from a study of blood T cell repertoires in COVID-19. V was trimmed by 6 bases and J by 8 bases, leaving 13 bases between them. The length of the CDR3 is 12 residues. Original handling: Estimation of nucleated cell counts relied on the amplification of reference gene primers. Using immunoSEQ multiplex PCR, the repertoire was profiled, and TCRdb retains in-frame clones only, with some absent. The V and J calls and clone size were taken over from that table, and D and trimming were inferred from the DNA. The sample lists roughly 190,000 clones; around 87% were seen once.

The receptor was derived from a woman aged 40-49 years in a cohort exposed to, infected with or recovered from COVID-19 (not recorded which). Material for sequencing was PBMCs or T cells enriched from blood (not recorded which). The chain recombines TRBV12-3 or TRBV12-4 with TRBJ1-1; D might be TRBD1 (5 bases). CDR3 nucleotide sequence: TGTGCCAGCAGCCTATCGGGACTCGAAGCTTTCTTT. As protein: CASSLSGLEAFF.